This TCR beta chain was found in a study of ipilimumab plus nivolumab after autologous stem cell transplantation. About the study: The DLBCL cohort had primary refractory and relapsed disease, with 18-month progression-free survival of about 82% and 31%. Study outcomes and limitations: Authors suggest TCR repertoire, Treg phenotype and gut microbiota support further study.

Measured with immunoSEQ multiplex PCR; TCRdb has only the in-frame clones, and not every one. The sample contains around 84,000 clones, 83% of which appear only once. Points on this clone: Its target is not known.

The V gene's germline CDR1 is SGHVS and CDR2 FQNEAQ. This CDR3 is 11 amino acids long. The sequencing used PBMCs, collected in a trial of ipilimumab plus nivolumab as post-transplant consolidation. This receptor was obtained from a male donor with diffuse large B-cell lymphoma. The chain has TRBV7-8 and TRBJ2-5; no firm D call. The DNA matches TRBJ2-7 better at its end, which makes the J call doubtful. The CDR3 sequence: CASSLGDEQYF. The CDR3 DNA reads TGTGCCAGCAGCTTAGGGGACGAGCAGTACTTC.